This T cell receptor beta chain was documented in a study of T-cell reconstitution after alpha-beta-depleted transplantation in children. Study-level results: T cells produced anew were the main source of T-cell counts and diversity one year after transplant. In patients about two months after transplant, alpha-beta T cells reportedly arose from several hundred expanded graft clones. Diversity of TCRbeta at day 60 was high in some patients, arising from surviving recipient T cells and thymic progenitors.

Construction of the TCRbeta library involved unique molecular identifiers. TCRdb reanalysed the PCR reads using MiXCR and keeps one entry per CDR3 protein. The sample shows around 700,000 distinct CDR3 sequences, around 13% of them seen only once. In germline, CDR1 is SGHRS, CDR2 YFSETQ. The CDR3 is 12 amino acids. V lost 4 bases, J lost 7 bases, and 9 bases lay in between. The sample holds many counts of this clonotype. Its specificity is not known. The receptor's source is a girl aged 2 to 9 with congenital amegakaryocytic thrombocytopenia, due to receive a stem cell transplant. V and J are TRBV5-1 and TRBJ2-1; D remains ambiguous. The sequences come from PBMCs, collected before TCRalphabeta/CD19-depleted stem cell transplant. The DNA of the CDR3 is TGCGCCAGCAGCCCTATGTGGAATGAGCAGTTCTTC. It codes for CASSPMWNEQFF. The whole variable domain, filled in from reference TRBV5-1 and TRBJ2-1, reads KAGVTQTPRYLIKTRGQQVTLSCSPISGHRSVSWYQQTPGQGLQFLFEYFSETQRNKGNFPGRFSGRQFSNSRSEMNVSTLELGDSALYLCASSPMWNEQFFGPGTRLTVL.